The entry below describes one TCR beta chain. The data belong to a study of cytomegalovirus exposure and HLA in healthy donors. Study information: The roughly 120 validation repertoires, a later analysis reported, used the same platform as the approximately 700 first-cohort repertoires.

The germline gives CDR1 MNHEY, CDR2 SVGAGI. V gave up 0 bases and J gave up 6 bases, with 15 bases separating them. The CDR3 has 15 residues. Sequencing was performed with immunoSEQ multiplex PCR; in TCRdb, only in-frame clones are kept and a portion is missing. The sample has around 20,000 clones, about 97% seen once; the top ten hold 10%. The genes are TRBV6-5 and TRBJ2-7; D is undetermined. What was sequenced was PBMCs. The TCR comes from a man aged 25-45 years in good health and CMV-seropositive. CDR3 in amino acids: CASSYSRQVGSEQYF. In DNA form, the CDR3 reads TGTGCCAGCAGTTACTCGCGCCAGGTAGGAAGCGAGCAGTACTTC.